These 22 T cell receptor beta chains share one sample of origin, sequenced in a study of sequential checkpoint blockade in melanoma. Sequenced by immunoSEQ multiplex PCR; TCRdb stores in-frame clones only, minus some. Of 20,000 or so clones in the sample, around 82% were seen once. The treatment here: randomized to nivolumab then ipilimumab (arm A) or the reverse (arm B). The sample consisted of CD8+ T cells sorted from blood (inferred from file names), taken from a patient given nivolumab and ipilimumab in sequence. These receptors were collected from a human donor with melanoma.

This sequence joins TRBV11-2 and TRBJ2-7; TRBD2 aligns across 11 bases. Germline V gene data show CDR1 as SGHAT and CDR2 as FQNNGV. Germline trimming cut 5 bases from V and 2 bases from J; bases unmatched to any gene: 8. The CDR3 totals 16 residues. The CDR3 DNA sequence: TGTGCCAGCAGCATGCCGACTAGCGGGGTCCCCTACGAGCAGTACTTC. Its protein product is CASSMPTSGVPYEQYF.

The chain uses TRBV5-6 and TRBJ1-2; no reliable D call. Trimming pared 4 bases from V and 0 bases from J, leaving 13 bases between. Germline V gives CDR1 SGHDT, CDR2 YYEEEE. The CDR3 has 15 amino acids. The CDR3 protein is CASSDQVLANYGYTF. CDR3 nucleotides: TGTGCCAGCAGCGATCAGGTGTTAGCTAACTATGGCTACACCTTC.

J is TRBJ2-5 and V is TRBV14, with TRBD2 identical over 7 bases. CDR1 SGHDN and CDR2 FVKESK come from the germline V gene. J gave up 2 bases and V 4 bases, and 4 bases lay outside the gene matches. The CDR3 has 14 residues. CDR3 loop: CASSLSGGQETQYF. Written as DNA, the CDR3 is TGTGCCAGCAGCCTCTCCGGGGGGCAAGAGACCCAGTACTTC.

Written as DNA, the CDR3 is TGTGCCAGCAGCCTTAGGGACGGCCGGGGGGACACCTTC. Residues: CASSLRDGRGDTF. This chain connects TRBV5-6 to TRBJ1-2; D possibly corresponds to TRBD1 (5 bases). The CDR3 runs 13 residues. Per the germline V gene, CDR1 is SGHDT and CDR2 is YYEEEE. Trimming pared 4 bases from V and 12 bases from J, leaving 19 bases between.

The chain recombines TRBV28 with TRBJ1-6, with a weak D call TRBD1 (5 bases). V was cut by 4 bases and J by 6 bases, with 13 bases left in between. The CDR3 is 15 residues long. CDR1 is MDHEN and CDR2 is SYDVKM in the germline V gene. CDR3 sequence: CASSSEEGANSPLHF. Here the CDR3 DNA reads TGTGCCAGCAGTTCCGAGGAAGGGGCTAATTCACCCCTCCACTTT.

The chain carries TRBV28 and TRBJ1-5; D is uncertain. Trimming pared 3 bases from V and 4 bases from J, leaving 4 bases between. The CDR3 is 12 residues long. The germline gives CDR1 MDHEN, CDR2 SYDVKM. Here the CDR3 reads CASSFGNQPQHF. DNA for the CDR3: TGTGCCAGCAGTTTCGGGAATCAGCCCCAGCATTTT.

This clone rates as medium-sized. V and J are TRBV7-8 and TRBJ2-1; 7 bases match TRBD2. The CDR3 contains 16 residues. J lost 7 bases, V lost 5 bases, and 14 bases had no gene match. CDR1 and CDR2 (germline): SGHVS, FQNEAQ. Here the CDR3 DNA reads TGTGCCAGCAGCCAACGGTGGGGCGGGGGTGTAAATGAGCAGTTCTTC. Amino acid sequence: CASSQRWGGGVNEQFF.

This rearrangement joins TRBV5-4 to TRBJ2-2; D is undetermined. CDR3 length equals 14 residues. V was pared by 3 bases and J by 5 bases, with 11 bases between. In germline, CDR1 is SGHNT, CDR2 YYREEE (reference sequence). The CDR3 loop is CASSWPEWTGELFF. The CDR3 DNA follows: TGTGCCAGCAGCTGGCCGGAGTGGACCGGGGAGCTGTTTTTT.

The chain links TRBV5-6 to TRBJ2-7, with 9 bases fitting TRBD1. CDR1 and CDR2 (germline): SGHDT, YYEEEE. The CDR3 is 15 residues long. Losses at the gene ends were 4 bases for V and 3 bases for J; bases not matched to a gene: 8. DNA for the CDR3: TGTGCCAGCAGCGCGGAGACAGGGGGTAACTACGAGCAGTACTTC. Translation gives CASSAETGGNYEQYF.

The gene calls are TRBV19 and TRBJ2-1, with 8 bases fitting TRBD2. Trimming cost V 9 bases and J 4 bases; bases outside gene matches: 8. CDR1 is LNHDA and CDR2 is SQIVND in the germline V gene (reference sequence). The CDR3 is made up of 14 amino acids. This CDR3 reads CASSPGGGYNEQFF. The CDR3 DNA reads as TGTGCCAGCAGTCCGGGAGGGGGATACAATGAGCAGTTCTTC.

This sequence joins TRBV12-2 and TRBJ2-1; the DNA was not used to check the table's D call, TRBD2. TRBV12-2 is a pseudogene locus. The CDR3 is 16 residues long. The CDR3 protein is CASRNRRGDSYNEQFF. The DNA of the CDR3 is TGTGCAAGTCGCAATAGGCGGGGGGACTCCTACAATGAGCAGTTCTTC.

This chain uses TRBV11-2 with TRBJ2-2, with 12 bases aligning to TRBD2. CDR3 length: 15 residues. The germline V gene has CDR1 SGHAT and CDR2 FQNNGV. V was clipped by 5 bases and J by 5 bases; unmatched bases: 3. For the CDR3, the DNA is TGTGCCAGCAGCCTAGCGGGGGGGCCGACCGGGGAGCTGTTTTTT. Translation: CASSLAGGPTGELFF.

This clone was seen a handful of times. This chain links TRBV9 with TRBJ2-1, with 9 bases identical to TRBD2. The germline gives CDR1 SGDLS, CDR2 YYNGEE. The J segment lost 0 bases and the V segment lost 2 bases, leaving 0 bases of the junction unmatched. The CDR3 consists of 15 residues. The CDR3 DNA sequence: TGTGCCAGCAGCGTTAGCGGGGGCTCCTACAATGAGCAGTTCTTC. Protein product: CASSVSGGSYNEQFF. The variable domain in full, completed from reference TRBV9 and TRBJ2-1, reads DSGVTQTPKHLITATGQRVTLRCSPRSGDLSVYWYQQSLDQGLQFLIQYYNGEERAKGNILERFSAQQFPDLHSELNLSSLELGDSALYFCASSVSGGSYNEQFFGPGTRLTVL.

The V and J genes are TRBV9 and TRBJ2-7, with 7 bases matching TRBD1. The CDR3 runs to 16 residues. J lost 6 bases, V lost 0 bases, and 12 bases had no gene match. Germline CDR1 SGDLS, CDR2 YYNGEE. CDR3 amino acids: CASSVEGRGPSSEQYF. CDR3 nucleotide sequence: TGTGCCAGCAGCGTAGAAGGTAGGGGGCCGTCAAGCGAGCAGTACTTC.

J is TRBJ2-1 and V is TRBV27; D unclear. The CDR3 sequence is 16 residues long. CDR1 and CDR2 from the germline V gene are MNHEY and SMNVEV (reference sequence). Trimming pared 4 bases from V and 2 bases from J, leaving 15 bases between. In nucleotides, the CDR3 is TGTGCCAGCAGTTCCCTTCCCTCCGGTGCCTACAATGAGCAGTTCTTC. Its translation: CASSSLPSGAYNEQFF.

This clone was seen a handful of times. The CDR3 loop is CASSYSKLNEQFF. Here the CDR3 DNA reads TGTGCCAGCAGTTACTCGAAACTAAATGAGCAGTTCTTC. This sequence joins TRBV6-6 and TRBJ2-1; D is unclear. Per germline, CDR1 MNHNY and CDR2 SVGAGI (reference sequence). V lost 0 bases and J lost 7, with 7 bases in between. The CDR3 sequence is 13 residues long.

The chain joins TRBV7-9 to TRBJ1-1; D unclear. The germline V gene has CDR1 SEHNR and CDR2 FQNEAQ (reference sequence). V gave up 4 bases and J gave up 4 bases, with 7 bases separating them. This CDR3 is built from 12 residues. The CDR3 nucleotides are TGTGCCAGCAGCTGGCCGGGCACTGAAGCTTTCTTT. It encodes CASSWPGTEAFF.

This rearrangement joins TRBV7-8 to TRBJ1-2; a weak D match, TRBD1 (5 bases). With 5 bases removed from V and 8 bases from J, the gap between germline ends came to 12 bases. Germline lookup yields CDR1 SGHVS and CDR2 FQNEAQ. The CDR3 has 12 residues. The CDR3 nucleotides are TGTGCCAGCAGCCAGGGTTTCGACGGCTACACCTTC. This translates into CASSQGFDGYTF.

In this sample, this clone turned up once. V gene TRBV5-6 combines with J gene TRBJ1-2; D is ambiguous. The CDR3 sequence is 15 residues long. V lost 3 bases and J 0 bases, leaving 12 bases between the germline ends. Germline lookup yields CDR1 SGHDT and CDR2 YYEEEE. The CDR3 sequence is CASSSKQTTNYGYTF. The CDR3 nucleotides are TGTGCCAGCAGCTCCAAACAGACTACTAACTATGGCTACACCTTC.

The chain uses TRBV11-2 and TRBJ2-7, with a weak D call TRBD1 (5 bases). V was cut by 3 bases and J by 7 bases, with 13 bases left in between. The CDR3 is 13 residues long. Germline V gene sequence: CDR1 SGHAT, CDR2 FQNNGV. The CDR3 here is CASSFTGSGEQYF. CDR3 DNA: TGTGCCAGCAGCTTCACAGGCTCGGGTGAGCAGTACTTC. Looking up the rest from reference TRBV11-2 and TRBJ2-7 gives the full variable domain: EAGVAQSPRYKIIEKRQSVAFWCNPISGHATLYWYQQILGQGPKLLIQFQNNGVVDDSQLPKDRFSAERLKGVDSTLKIQPAKLEDSAVYLCASSFTGSGEQYFGPGTRLTVT.

This chain uses TRBV7-8 with TRBJ2-1; TRBD2 is a possible D gene (5 bases). This CDR3 has 16 amino acids. Trimming removed 4 bases from V and 1 base from J, with 14 bases in between. Germline CDR1 reads SGHVS; CDR2 reads FQNEAQ. Here the CDR3 reads CASSSNAGLSYNEQFF. The CDR3 region has the DNA TGTGCCAGCAGCTCTAACGCGGGCCTTTCCTACAATGAGCAGTTCTTC. Complete variable domain (other parts from reference TRBV7-8 and TRBJ2-1): GAGVSQSPRYKVAKRGQDVALRCDPISGHVSLFWYQQALGQGPEFLTYFQNEAQLDKSGLPSDRFFAERPEGSVSTLKIQRTQQEDSAVYLCASSSNAGLSYNEQFFGPGTRLTVL.

This clone was counted between two and nine times. V and J are TRBV4-1 and TRBJ2-2, with TRBD2 identical over 11 bases. Trimming removed 7 bases from V and 3 bases from J; junction bases left unmatched: 4. The CDR3 totals 15 residues. The V gene's germline CDR1 is MGHRA and CDR2 YSYEKL. The CDR3 sequence is CASKGLAVDTGELFF. Here the CDR3 DNA reads TGCGCCAGCAAGGGACTAGCGGTTGACACCGGGGAGCTGTTTTTT.